These 26 T cell receptor beta chains were sequenced from one sample in a study of cytomegalovirus exposure and HLA in healthy donors. Assay used: immunoSEQ multiplex PCR; TCRdb lists only in-frame clones, some missing. Of around 300,000 clones detected, around 90% appear once; the ten largest clones hold approximately 0.95%. Material: PBMCs. The receptors come from a young man in good health and CMV-seronegative.

The V call is TRBV5-6, the J call TRBJ1-6, with a weak D call TRBD1 (5 bases). Germline-derived CDR1 and CDR2 are SGHDT and YYEEEE. Deletions cut 2 bases from V and 9 bases from J, with 12 bases between. The CDR3 loop spans 14 amino acids. CDR3 nucleotide sequence: TGTGCCAGCAGCTTCGCCTGGGGGGGTTCACCCCTCCACTTT. The encoded protein is CASSFAWGGSPLHF.

This chain joins TRBV5-5 and TRBJ1-2; weak D call: TRBD1 (5 bases). This CDR3 has 12 residues. V shed 6 bases and J shed 4 bases, with 10 bases lying between them. The V gene's germline CDR1 is SGHKS and CDR2 YYEKEE (reference sequence). The CDR3 here is CASTWGGYGYTF. The CDR3 region has the DNA TGTGCCAGCACTTGGGGGGGCTATGGCTACACCTTC. Filled out from reference TRBV5-5 and TRBJ1-2, the complete variable domain reads DAGVTQSPTHLIKTRGQQVTLRCSPISGHKSVSWYQQVLGQGPQFIFQYYEKEERGRGNFPDRFSARQFPNYSSELNVNALLLGDSALYLCASTWGGYGYTFGSGTRLTVV.

V gene TRBV5-1 combines with J gene TRBJ2-7, with TRBD1 matching over 7 bases. The CDR3 extends over 15 amino acids. The V and J ends lost 6 bases and 2 bases, in that order; junction bases with no gene match: 11. CDR1 is SGHRS and CDR2 is YFSETQ in the germline V gene. CDR3 sequence (DNA): TGCGCCAGCAAGAGGGAGACAGGGCCGCCCTACGAGCAGTACTTC. Translating it yields CASKRETGPPYEQYF.

The chain joins TRBV6-5 to TRBJ2-3, with D possibly matching TRBD2 (5 bases). V lost 6 bases to trimming and J lost 4 bases, with 11 bases between them. CDR1 is MNHEY, CDR2 SVGAGI, per germline. This CDR3 region has 13 residues. The CDR3 reads CASSNGVADTQYF. Written as DNA, the CDR3 is TGTGCCAGCAGCAACGGGGTAGCAGATACGCAGTATTTT.

This clone has only a few counts. The genes are TRBV4-1 and TRBJ1-2; D call uncertain. The CDR3 consists of 14 residues. The V and J ends lost 0 bases and 4 bases respectively, with 9 bases between them. Germline-derived CDR1 and CDR2 are MGHRA and YSYEKL. This CDR3 reads CASSQDAAAYGYTF. The CDR3 DNA is TGCGCCAGCAGCCAAGACGCGGCAGCCTATGGCTACACCTTC.

This rearrangement joins TRBV5-6 to TRBJ1-1; D call uncertain. This CDR3 is built from 14 residues. V dropped 4 bases and J dropped 1 base, with 11 bases sitting between them. Germline values: CDR1 SGHDT, CDR2 YYEEEE. The CDR3 nucleotides read TGTGCCAGCAGCCCGGGGAGACCGAACACTGAAGCTTTCTTT. It specifies CASSPGRPNTEAFF.

This clone was found once. In nucleotides, the CDR3 is TGTGCCAGCAGCACCGGGACAGGGAGTTATAGCTACACCTTC. Translated: CASSTGTGSYSYTF. V usage is TRBV5-6 and J usage is TRBJ1-2, with 9 nucleotides matching TRBD1. Germline V gives CDR1 SGHDT, CDR2 YYEEEE. The CDR3 contains 14 residues. Unmatched junction bases numbered 10, after V lost 4 bases and J lost 9 bases.

This clone was found a few times. This chain links TRBV27 with TRBJ2-7; unclear D gene. This CDR3 is 13 amino acids long. Germline assignment: CDR1 MNHEY and CDR2 SMNVEV (reference sequence). Trimming cost V 2 bases and J 2 bases, with 7 bases left between them. The CDR3 DNA follows: TGTGCCAGCAGTTTAGACGGAGCCTACGAGCAGTACTTC. Its protein is CASSLDGAYEQYF.

The gene calls are TRBV4-1 and TRBJ1-1; D uncertain. V lost 1 base to trimming and J lost 12 bases, with 12 bases between them. The germline gives CDR1 MGHRA, CDR2 YSYEKL. This CDR3 has 12 residues. Here the CDR3 reads CASSQVGQTTFF. The DNA for the CDR3 is TGCGCCAGCAGCCAAGTTGGGCAGACGACTTTCTTT.

CDR3: CASSPARGQNPTNEKLFF. CDR3 bases: TGTGCCAGCTCACCTGCAAGAGGACAGAACCCAACTAATGAAAAACTGTTTTTT. The chain couples TRBV18 to TRBJ1-4, with D possibly being TRBD1 (6 bases). CDR1 is KGHSH and CDR2 is LQKENI in the germline V gene. This CDR3 region has 18 residues. The V end was cut by 3 bases, the J end by 0 bases, with 17 bases between.

The chain has TRBV19 and TRBJ1-2; D may be TRBD1 (6 bases). The CDR3 contains 15 residues. Deletions cut 5 bases from V and 0 bases from J, with 13 bases between. In germline, CDR1 is LNHDA, CDR2 SQIVND (reference sequence). For the CDR3, the DNA is TGTGCCAGTAGTGCAGGACAGCCTGCTAACTATGGCTACACCTTC. It encodes CASSAGQPANYGYTF.

CDR3 DNA: TGCGCCAGCAGCCGAAGCTCAGGGGTCACCCACGGGCAGTACTTC. Encoded protein: CASSRSSGVTHGQYF. This rearrangement joins TRBV4-3 to TRBJ2-7; weak D call: TRBD1 (6 bases). CDR3 length equals 15 residues. V lost 4 bases and J 9 bases, leaving 22 bases between the germline ends. From germline, CDR1 is LGHNA and CDR2 YSLEER.

The V and J genes are TRBV28 and TRBJ1-1; no reliable D call. Germline loops: CDR1 MDHEN, CDR2 SYDVKM. V was trimmed by 3 bases and J by 5 bases, leaving 7 bases between them. The CDR3 has 12 amino acids. The CDR3 protein is CASSFGGTEAFF. In DNA form, the CDR3 reads TGTGCCAGCAGTTTCGGCGGAACTGAAGCTTTCTTT.

The V gene is TRBV7-7, the J gene TRBJ2-2; 9 bases fit TRBD1. The V gene end was trimmed by 4 bases and the J gene end by 5 bases; junction bases not matched to a gene: 5. Germline V gene sequence: CDR1 SSHAT, CDR2 FNYEAQ (reference sequence). The length of the CDR3 is 15 residues. The CDR3 reads CASSSDRGVTGELFF. The CDR3 DNA sequence: TGTGCCAGCAGCTCCGACAGGGGGGTAACCGGGGAGCTGTTTTTT.

V is TRBV5-6 and J is TRBJ1-3; 7 positions match TRBD1. CDR1 is SGHDT, CDR2 YYEEEE, per germline. V shed 3 bases and J 1 base; nucleotides not matched to a gene: 7. CDR3 length: 16 amino acids. In DNA, the CDR3 is TGTGCCAGCAGCTGGAAAGGGGGCAGGTCTGGAAACACCATATATTTT. Translating it yields CASSWKGGRSGNTIYF. Variable domain in full (rest from reference TRBV5-6 and TRBJ1-3): DAGVTQSPTHLIKTRGQQVTLRCSPKSGHDTVSWYQQALGQGPQFIFQYYEEEERQRGNFPDRFSGHQFPNYSSELNVNALLLGDSALYLCASSWKGGRSGNTIYFGEGSWLTVV.

The chain carries TRBV7-2 and TRBJ2-7; perhaps TRBD1 as D (5 bases). Germline assignment: CDR1 SGHTA and CDR2 FQGNSA. This CDR3 comprises 14 residues. V shed 3 bases and J shed 3 bases, with 12 bases lying between them. The CDR3 spells CASSLNRQIYEQYF. The CDR3 DNA is TGTGCCAGCAGCTTGAACCGACAGATCTACGAGCAGTACTTC.

V gene TRBV5-1 combines with J gene TRBJ2-1; tentative D call: TRBD2 (6 bases). Trimming shortened V by 6 bases and J by 7 bases, and 11 bases separated the two germline ends. The germline V gene has CDR1 SGHRS and CDR2 YFSETQ. CDR3 length: 12 amino acids. The CDR3 spells CASTLGGNEQFF. The CDR3 DNA is TGCGCCAGCACCCTGGGGGGAAATGAGCAGTTCTTC. Based on the CDR3 plus reference TRBV5-1 and TRBJ2-1, the full variable domain is KAGVTQTPRYLIKTRGQQVTLSCSPISGHRSVSWYQQTPGQGLQFLFEYFSETQRNKGNFPGRFSGRQFSNSRSEMNVSTLELGDSALYLCASTLGGNEQFFGPGTRLTVL.

The chain couples TRBV21-1 to TRBJ1-4; the table names TRBD1, a call not compared with the DNA. TRBV21-1 is a listed pseudogene. This CDR3 contains 14 residues. The CDR3 DNA sequence: TGTGCCAGCAGCAAACAGGGGGCGCGAGAAAAACTGTTTTTT. This encodes CASSKQGAREKLFF.

CDR3 nucleotides: TGTGCCATCAGTGAGTCATTCGGTCCGCAGCAGGGGACCCAGTACTTC. Protein sequence: CAISESFGPQQGTQYF. The chain couples TRBV10-3 to TRBJ2-5; tentative D call: TRBD1 (5 bases). Per the germline V gene, CDR1 is ENHRY and CDR2 is SYGVKD. The CDR3 covers 16 residues. The V end was cut by 0 bases, the J end by 7 bases, with 18 bases between.

The rearrangement links TRBV9 to TRBJ2-1; TRBD2 matches 14 bases. V lost 3 bases, J lost 6 bases, and 5 bases stayed unmatched. The CDR3 is made up of 16 amino acids. Germline CDR1 reads SGDLS; CDR2 reads YYNGEE. Here the CDR3 reads CASSEYGTSGGNEQFF. CDR3 in DNA: TGTGCCAGCAGCGAATACGGGACTAGCGGGGGCAATGAGCAGTTCTTC.

The chain has TRBV7-2 and TRBJ1-1; tentatively, D is TRBD1 (5 bases). Trimming stripped 5 bases from V and 7 bases from J, with 14 bases between. In germline, CDR1 is SGHTA, CDR2 FQGNSA. There are 13 residues in the CDR3. The CDR3 DNA reads as TGTGCCAGCAGCCAAACTAACAGGAATGAAGCTTTCTTT. Translation gives CASSQTNRNEAFF.

This clone was picked up one time. This rearrangement joins TRBV27 to TRBJ2-7, with D perhaps matching TRBD2 (6 bases). This CDR3 contains 12 residues. Trimming removed 5 bases at V and 3 bases at J, with 8 bases between. In germline, CDR1 is MNHEY, CDR2 SMNVEV (reference sequence). CDR3 nucleotide sequence: TGTGCCAGCAGTCTGGGGGGCTACGAGCAGTACTTC. It encodes CASSLGGYEQYF.

The chain links TRBV9 to TRBJ2-5, with 10 bases matching TRBD1. V was clipped by 2 bases and J by 2 bases; unmatched bases: 3. Germline lookup yields CDR1 SGDLS and CDR2 YYNGEE. CDR3 length equals 15 residues. The CDR3 here is CASSVGQGVQETQYF. The CDR3 DNA sequence: TGTGCCAGCAGCGTCGGACAGGGGGTTCAAGAGACCCAGTACTTC.

The gene calls are TRBV18 and TRBJ2-1; D is undetermined. Germline CDR1 is KGHSH and CDR2 is LQKENI. The CDR3 has 13 residues. Trimming took 4 bases from V and 2 from J, leaving 6 bases between them. The CDR3 here is CASSLLAYNEQFF. In DNA, the CDR3 is TGTGCCAGCTCACTGCTAGCCTACAATGAGCAGTTCTTC. Drawing the rest from reference TRBV18 and TRBJ2-1, the complete variable domain is NAGVMQNPRHLVRRRGQEARLRCSPMKGHSHVYWYRQLPEEGLKFMVYLQKENIIDESGMPKERFSAEFPKEGPSILRIQQVVRGDSAAYFCASSLLAYNEQFFGPGTRLTVL.

The V and J genes are TRBV10-3 and TRBJ1-1, with 9 bases that match TRBD1. Germline assignment: CDR1 ENHRY and CDR2 SYGVKD. There are 14 residues in the CDR3. The J segment lost 4 bases and the V segment lost 0 bases, leaving 0 bases of the junction unmatched. The CDR3 sequence is CAISESTGGTEAFF. The CDR3 DNA follows: TGTGCCATCAGTGAGTCGACAGGGGGCACTGAAGCTTTCTTT.

This chain connects TRBV30 to TRBJ2-2, with TRBD2 matching over 12 bases. Looked up from germline, CDR1 is GTSNPN and CDR2 is SVGIG (reference sequence). The length of the CDR3 is 15 residues. The V gene end was trimmed by 3 bases and the J gene end by 8 bases; junction bases not matched to a gene: 7. CDR3 bases: TGTGCCTGGAGAAGACTAGCGGGGGCAGGAGGGGAGCTGTTTTTT. Amino acid sequence: CAWRRLAGAGGELFF.